This is a list of T cell receptor beta chains from one sample in a study of control samples from healthy donors and cancer patients. Produced via immunoSEQ multiplex PCR; TCRdb's table is partial and in-frame only. The sample lists roughly 100,000 clones, about 80% occurring once. Material for sequencing was blood. These receptors came from a woman aged 45-59 years in good health. CDR3s include the opening cysteine and the closing phenylalanine or tryptophan. A D gene is named only where the DNA matches it firmly. Clone size is shown for a subset of rows, as once, few, many or a class of expanded clone.

cdr3_aa: CSASKTEETQYF; cdr3_nt: TGCAGTGCTAGTAAAACAGAAGAGACCCAGTACTTC; j_call: TRBJ2-5; d_call: .; clone_size: .; v_call: TRBV20-1
cdr3_aa: CASRPGQGRDSPLHF; cdr3_nt: TGTGCCAGCAGGCCGGGACAGGGTAGGGATTCACCCCTCCACTTT; j_call: TRBJ1-6; d_call: TRBD1; clone_size: .; v_call: TRBV5-4
cdr3_aa: CSVARQNTEAFF; cdr3_nt: TGCAGCGTTGCCAGGCAGAACACTGAAGCTTTCTTT; j_call: TRBJ1-1; d_call: .; clone_size: .; v_call: TRBV29-1
cdr3_aa: CASASGPGSPLHF; cdr3_nt: TGTGCCAGCGCCTCGGGGCCTGGGTCACCCCTCCACTTT; j_call: TRBJ1-6; d_call: .; clone_size: .; v_call: TRBV5-6
cdr3_aa: CASSPGTDGGTQYF; cdr3_nt: TGTGCCAGCAGTCCCGGGACGGATGGGGGGACCCAGTACTTC; j_call: TRBJ2-5; d_call: .; clone_size: .; v_call: TRBV6-2/TRBV6-3
cdr3_aa: CASSEWTSGDTQYF; cdr3_nt: TGTGCCAGCAGTGAATGGACTAGCGGGGATACGCAGTATTTT; j_call: TRBJ2-3; d_call: TRBD2; clone_size: many; v_call: TRBV25-1
cdr3_aa: CASSLTGTGVSATGELFF; cdr3_nt: TGTGCCAGCAGCCTGACCGGGACAGGGGTCTCGGCCACCGGGGAGCTGTTTTTT; j_call: TRBJ2-2; d_call: TRBD1; clone_size: .; v_call: TRBV7-3
cdr3_aa: CASSRAGKNTEAFF; cdr3_nt: TGTGCCAGCAGCCGGGCAGGAAAGAACACTGAAGCTTTCTTT; j_call: TRBJ1-1; d_call: .; clone_size: .; v_call: TRBV3-1/TRBV3-2
cdr3_aa: CASHRTRLDTEAFF; cdr3_nt: TGTGCCAGCCACAGGACCAGACTCGACACTGAAGCTTTCTTT; j_call: TRBJ1-1; d_call: .; clone_size: .; v_call: TRBV27
cdr3_aa: CASSGASRYNEQFF; cdr3_nt: TGTGCCAGCAGTGGAGCTTCTAGGTACAATGAGCAGTTCTTC; j_call: TRBJ2-1; d_call: .; clone_size: .; v_call: TRBV6-1
cdr3_aa: CATSDILNTEAFF; cdr3_nt: TGTGCCACCTCGGACATCTTGAACACTGAAGCTTTCTTT; j_call: TRBJ1-1; d_call: .; clone_size: .; v_call: TRBV19
cdr3_aa: CASGTSGRSETQYF; cdr3_nt: TGTGCCAGCGGGACTAGCGGGAGATCAGAGACCCAGTACTTC; j_call: TRBJ2-5; d_call: TRBD2; clone_size: .; v_call: TRBV6-5
cdr3_aa: CASSELVGPVNTEAFF; cdr3_nt: TGTGCCAGCAGTGAGTTAGTGGGACCGGTAAACACTGAAGCTTTCTTT; j_call: TRBJ1-1; d_call: .; clone_size: .; v_call: TRBV2
cdr3_aa: CATSREGEPKETQYF; cdr3_nt: TGTGCCACCAGCAGAGAGGGGGAGCCCAAGGAGACCCAGTACTTC; j_call: TRBJ2-5; d_call: .; clone_size: .; v_call: TRBV15
cdr3_aa: CASSSRSWYSNQPQHF; cdr3_nt: TGTGCCAGCAGTTCCAGGTCGTGGTATAGCAATCAGCCCCAGCATTTT; j_call: TRBJ1-5; d_call: .; clone_size: .; v_call: TRBV6-2/TRBV6-3
cdr3_aa: CASSFGQGFSGNTIYF; cdr3_nt: TGTGCCAGCAGCTTCGGACAGGGCTTCTCTGGAAACACCATATATTTT; j_call: TRBJ1-3; d_call: TRBD1; clone_size: few; v_call: TRBV7-9
cdr3_aa: CASSLDRAIGTEAFF; cdr3_nt: TGTGCCAGCAGCTTAGACAGGGCCATCGGCACTGAAGCTTTCTTT; j_call: TRBJ1-1; d_call: .; clone_size: .; v_call: TRBV11-2
cdr3_aa: CASSLMTSGSRAGELFF; cdr3_nt: TGTGCCAGCAGCTTAATGACTAGCGGGAGTAGGGCCGGGGAGCTGTTTTTT; j_call: TRBJ2-2; d_call: TRBD2; clone_size: few; v_call: TRBV11-2
cdr3_aa: CASSFSGGTYNSPLHF; cdr3_nt: TGTGCCAGCAGCTTCTCCGGGGGCACCTATAATTCACCCCTCCACTTT; j_call: TRBJ1-6; d_call: .; clone_size: .; v_call: TRBV5-4
cdr3_aa: CASSITGARYAFF; cdr3_nt: TGTGCCAGCAGCATCACAGGGGCGCGGTATGCTTTCTTT; j_call: TRBJ1-1; d_call: TRBD1; clone_size: many; v_call: TRBV12-3/TRBV12-4
cdr3_aa: CSVEGLEWYNEQFF; cdr3_nt: TGCAGCGTTGAGGGACTAGAATGGTACAATGAGCAGTTCTTC; j_call: TRBJ2-1; d_call: TRBD2; clone_size: .; v_call: TRBV29-1
cdr3_aa: CASSLGASSYNEQFF; cdr3_nt: TGTGCTAGCAGCTTGGGGGCCAGCTCCTACAATGAGCAGTTCTTC; j_call: TRBJ2-1; d_call: .; clone_size: once; v_call: TRBV7-7
cdr3_aa: CASSRVLRDRVLSNQPQHF; cdr3_nt: TGTGCCAGCAGCAGAGTCCTCCGGGACAGGGTGCTTAGCAATCAGCCCCAGCATTTT; j_call: TRBJ1-5; d_call: TRBD1; clone_size: few; v_call: TRBV5-5
cdr3_aa: CASSLMPGDSYEQYF; cdr3_nt: TGCGCCAGCAGCTTGATGCCCGGGGACTCCTACGAGCAGTACTTC; j_call: TRBJ2-7; d_call: .; clone_size: .; v_call: TRBV5-1
cdr3_aa: CASEARDPYEQYF; cdr3_nt: TGTGCCAGCGAAGCCCGGGACCCCTACGAGCAGTACTTC; j_call: TRBJ2-7; d_call: .; clone_size: .; v_call: TRBV6-5
cdr3_aa: CASSEDHTANYGYTF; cdr3_nt: TGTGCCAGCAGTGAAGATCACACAGCTAACTATGGCTACACCTTC; j_call: TRBJ1-2; d_call: .; clone_size: few; v_call: TRBV6-1
cdr3_aa: CAITRGSTDTQYF; cdr3_nt: TGTGCCATCACGCGGGGGAGCACAGATACGCAGTATTTT; j_call: TRBJ2-3; d_call: TRBD2; clone_size: .; v_call: TRBV10-3
cdr3_aa: CASTLTSTSSEQYF; cdr3_nt: TGTGCCAGCACCCTGACTAGTACGTCCTCCGAGCAGTACTTC; j_call: TRBJ2-7; d_call: .; clone_size: .; v_call: TRBV6-5
cdr3_aa: CASSGGSTGDEQFF; cdr3_nt: TGTGCCAGCAGCGGAGGCTCGACAGGCGATGAGCAGTTCTTC; j_call: TRBJ2-1; d_call: .; clone_size: few; v_call: TRBV9
cdr3_aa: CASSYSRGEPNYGYTF; cdr3_nt: TGTGCCAGCAGTTACTCTCGGGGGGAACCTAACTATGGCTACACCTTC; j_call: TRBJ1-2; d_call: .; clone_size: .; v_call: TRBV6-5
cdr3_aa: CATSDPGTGDEKLFF; cdr3_nt: TGTGCCACCAGTGATCCCGGGACAGGGGATGAAAAACTGTTTTTT; j_call: TRBJ1-4; d_call: TRBD1; clone_size: .; v_call: TRBV24-1
cdr3_aa: CASSVGREWGVETQYF; cdr3_nt: TGTGCCAGCAGCGTAGGGAGAGAATGGGGGGTGGAGACCCAGTACTTC; j_call: TRBJ2-5; d_call: .; clone_size: .; v_call: TRBV9
cdr3_aa: CASSLVGRNEKLFF; cdr3_nt: TGTGCCAGCAGTTTAGTGGGCAGGAATGAAAAACTGTTTTTT; j_call: TRBJ1-4; d_call: .; clone_size: .; v_call: TRBV28
cdr3_aa: CSVETRGVNTEAFF; cdr3_nt: TGCAGCGTTGAAACCAGGGGAGTGAACACTGAAGCTTTCTTT; j_call: TRBJ1-1; d_call: .; clone_size: .; v_call: TRBV29-1
cdr3_aa: CASSSRGGETQYF; cdr3_nt: TGTGCCAGCAGCTCTCGGGGAGGAGAGACCCAGTACTTC; j_call: TRBJ2-5; d_call: .; clone_size: .; v_call: TRBV9
cdr3_aa: CASRPGQGGSGNTIYF; cdr3_nt: TGTGCCAGCAGGCCCGGACAGGGGGGCTCTGGAAACACCATATATTTT; j_call: TRBJ1-3; d_call: TRBD1; clone_size: .; v_call: TRBV28
cdr3_aa: CASSLSIRHSSGNTIYF; cdr3_nt: TGTGCCAGCAGCTTATCTATTAGACATAGCTCTGGAAACACCATATATTTT; j_call: TRBJ1-3; d_call: .; clone_size: .; v_call: TRBV7-8
cdr3_aa: CASSLVGQGPQGAFF; cdr3_nt: TGTGCCAGCAGCTTAGTAGGACAGGGGCCCCAAGGAGCTTTCTTT; j_call: TRBJ1-1; d_call: TRBD1; clone_size: .; v_call: TRBV7-9
cdr3_aa: CASSVQGSYEQYF; cdr3_nt: TGTGCCAGCAGCGTCCAAGGTTCCTACGAGCAGTACTTC; j_call: TRBJ2-7; d_call: .; clone_size: .; v_call: TRBV7-9
cdr3_aa: CASSSWTGSERNQPQHF; cdr3_nt: TGTGCCAGCAGTTCCTGGACAGGGAGCGAGCGCAATCAGCCCCAGCATTTT; j_call: TRBJ1-5; d_call: TRBD1; clone_size: .; v_call: TRBV6-2/TRBV6-3
cdr3_aa: CASRRGGIMNTEAFF; cdr3_nt: TGTGCCAGCCGGAGAGGGGGCATCATGAACACTGAAGCTTTCTTT; j_call: TRBJ1-1; d_call: TRBD1; clone_size: .; v_call: TRBV6-5
cdr3_aa: CASSWGRNQPQHF; cdr3_nt: TGTGCCAGCAGCTGGGGTCGCAATCAGCCCCAGCATTTT; j_call: TRBJ1-5; d_call: .; clone_size: .; v_call: TRBV28
cdr3_aa: CASGSGTGGNSPLHF; cdr3_nt: TGTGCTAGTGGTTCTGGGACAGGGGGAAATTCACCCCTCCACTTT; j_call: TRBJ1-6; d_call: TRBD1; clone_size: .; v_call: TRBV12-5
cdr3_aa: CASSYGQGGMTEAFF; cdr3_nt: TGTGCCAGCAGTTACGGGCAGGGGGGGATGACTGAAGCTTTCTTT; j_call: TRBJ1-1; d_call: TRBD1; clone_size: .; v_call: TRBV6-6
cdr3_aa: CASSEILRGAGELFF; cdr3_nt: TGTGCCAGCAGTGAAATCTTGAGGGGAGCCGGGGAGCTGTTTTTT; j_call: TRBJ2-2; d_call: .; clone_size: once; v_call: TRBV6-1
cdr3_aa: CASSPRGGWYEQYF; cdr3_nt: TGTGCCAGCAGCCCTAGGGGGGGTTGGTACGAGCAGTACTTC; j_call: TRBJ2-7; d_call: .; clone_size: .; v_call: TRBV27
cdr3_aa: CASTRGTSGGVETQYF; cdr3_nt: TGTGCCAGCACGCGAGGGACTAGCGGAGGAGTGGAGACCCAGTACTTC; j_call: TRBJ2-5; d_call: TRBD2; clone_size: .; v_call: TRBV2
cdr3_aa: CASSLTGGNAFF; cdr3_nt: TGTGCCAGCAGTCTGACAGGGGGGAATGCTTTCTTT; j_call: TRBJ1-1; d_call: TRBD1; clone_size: .; v_call: TRBV12-3/TRBV12-4